The clone carrying this T cell receptor beta chain was counted only a few times. What it binds is unknown. This sample was included in a study of post-analysis software for immune sequencing data. CDR1 SQVTM and CDR2 ANQGSEA come from the germline V gene. This CDR3 has 15 amino acids. V lost 4 bases and J lost 4; bases outside the gene matches: 9. The study's findings and limits: Higher frequency in patients than in controls was seen for about five TRBV segments, with TRBV5-6, TRBV5-1 and TRBV20-1 among them. Significantly lower normalized Chao1 diversity was seen in multiple sclerosis patients than in controls. F measure grouped same-batch samples tightly together.

Unique molecular identifiers featured in each of the TCR beta cDNA libraries. The yield from approximately 1 to 10 million T cells was roughly 0.5 million cDNA molecules in total. MiXCR, run by TCRdb on the PCR reads, gives a single entry per CDR3 protein. The data contain some 450,000 distinct CDR3 sequences, nearly 45% of them singletons. This TCR derives from a girl aged 10 to 17 with multiple sclerosis. The V gene is TRBV29-1, the J gene TRBJ2-5; 10 bases fit TRBD2. Sequencing input: blood. The CDR3 protein is CSVAGLAGEVETQYF. CDR3 sequence (DNA): TGCAGCGTTGCGGGGCTAGCGGGAGAGGTAGAGACCCAGTACTTC.